Following are 9 T cell receptor beta chains from one sample sequenced in a study of a mutant IDH1 vaccine in newly diagnosed glioma. For these TCRs, the target antigens are not known. Some clones are missing from TCRdb's copy, which holds only in-frame ones; the method was immunoSEQ multiplex PCR. In the table there are fewer than 100,000 clones, around nine tenths of which are singletons. Time point indicated: week 5, during vaccination. Doses comprised 300 ug of mutant IDH1 20-mer peptide each, plus topical imiquimod. Sequences were derived from PBMCs, sampled from a glioma patient whose treatment included an IDH1 peptide vaccine. The receptors here all came from a woman in her 50s with glioma.

The chain links TRBV6-6 to TRBJ2-3, with TRBD2 identical over 8 bases. From germline, CDR1 is MNHNY and CDR2 SVGAGI (reference sequence). With V trimmed by 5 bases and J by 1 base, 5 bases remained unmatched. CDR3 length: 15 amino acids. The CDR3 nucleotides are TGTGCCAGCAGTGGGGCGGGAGGCGGCACAGATACGCAGTATTTT. It yields the protein CASSGAGGGTDTQYF.

This rearrangement joins TRBV6-4 to TRBJ2-1; D tentatively fits TRBD1 or TRBD2 (5 bases each). V was pared by 5 bases and J by 3 bases, with 20 bases between. The CDR3 extends over 17 amino acids. CDR1 is MRHNA, CDR2 SNTAGT, per germline. In DNA, the CDR3 is TGTGCCAGCAGTTCCTGGGGGAGCGGAGACCTCTACAATGAGCAGTTCTTC. Translated: CASSSWGSGDLYNEQFF.

J is TRBJ1-5 and V is TRBV19, with TRBD1 as a possible D gene (6 bases). The CDR3 extends over 17 amino acids. Germline lookup yields CDR1 LNHDA and CDR2 SQIVND (reference sequence). V dropped 0 bases and J dropped 1 base, with 13 bases sitting between them. CDR3 coding DNA: TGTGCCAGTAGTATAGACGGGGGCAGGTGGAGCAATCAGCCCCAGCATTTT. Translated: CASSIDGGRWSNQPQHF.

This clone was found a few times. The CDR3 sequence is CASSPYISDRGYGYTF. The DNA of the CDR3 is TGTGCCAGCAGCCCTTACATATCGGACAGGGGGTATGGCTACACCTTC. This chain links TRBV7-2 with TRBJ1-2, with 10 bases lining up with TRBD1. Germline lookup yields CDR1 SGHTA and CDR2 FQGNSA. The V segment lost 5 bases and the J segment 5 bases; nucleotides outside the gene matches: 11. The CDR3 sequence is 16 residues long.

The chain uses TRBV11-1 and TRBJ1-6; a possible D gene is TRBD1 (6 bases). Trimming pared 4 bases from V and 7 bases from J, leaving 8 bases between. There are 13 residues in the CDR3. CDR1 and CDR2 from the germline V gene are SGHAT and FQDESV (reference sequence). The CDR3 DNA reads as TGTGCCAGCAGCTCCACAGGGAATTCACCCCTCCACTTT. This encodes CASSSTGNSPLHF.

J is TRBJ1-5 and V is TRBV27, with TRBD1 as a possible D gene (5 bases). CDR3 length: 18 amino acids. Trimming took 6 bases from V and 3 from J, leaving 24 bases between them. Germline CDR1 reads MNHEY; CDR2 reads SMNVEV (reference sequence). The CDR3 DNA reads TGTGCCAGCAGGCTCGGGACTACCGATTCCCTCTTCAATCAGCCCCAGCATTTT. This sequence encodes CASRLGTTDSLFNQPQHF.

This chain's CDR3 is CASSPRDFEQPQHF. CDR3 sequence (DNA): TGCGCCAGCAGCCCGAGGGACTTCGAACAGCCCCAGCATTTT. This chain links TRBV5-1 with TRBJ1-5; a weak D match, TRBD1 (5 bases). This CDR3 comprises 14 residues. Trimming took 4 bases from V and 7 from J, leaving 15 bases between them. Germline V gives CDR1 SGHRS, CDR2 YFSETQ.

The chain combines TRBV7-9 with TRBJ1-5, with 7 bases that match TRBD1. Germline CDR1 reads SEHNR; CDR2 reads FQNEAQ (reference sequence). V was pared by 1 base and J by 2 bases, with 2 bases of the junction left unmatched. This CDR3 is 15 amino acids long. The CDR3 region is CASSLGGQGNQPQHF. For the CDR3, the DNA is TGTGCCAGCAGCTTAGGCGGACAGGGCAATCAGCCCCAGCATTTT.

The gene calls are TRBV28 and TRBJ2-6, with 7 bases lining up with TRBD2. Trimming at V came to 5 bases and at J to 3 bases, leaving 16 bases not matched to a gene. The CDR3 spans 19 residues. Germline CDR1 MDHEN, CDR2 SYDVKM. The CDR3, as DNA: TGTGCCAGCAGTCTGCGACTAGCTCCTATTCTAATTGGGGCCAACGTCCTGACTTTC. Protein product: CASSLRLAPILIGANVLTF.